The next 9 T cell receptor beta chains were all read from a single sample in a study of blood T cell repertoires in COVID-19. The repertoire was sequenced with immunoSEQ multiplex PCR; TCRdb's copy has only in-frame clones and lacks some. The sample contains roughly 96,000 clones, approximately 80% of which appear only once. The sequenced material came from peripheral blood. These receptors originate from a man aged 60 to 75 with acute or convalescent COVID-19.

The chain links TRBV12-5 to TRBJ2-7, with 9 bases that match TRBD1. Trimming at V came to 2 bases and at J to 5 bases, leaving 10 bases not matched to a gene. The CDR3 is 16 residues long. Germline V CDR1 and CDR2: LGHNT, FRNRAP. CDR3: CASGLKPRGQGNEQYF. CDR3 nucleotide sequence: TGTGCTAGTGGTTTGAAACCAAGGGGACAGGGCAACGAGCAGTACTTC.

This chain links TRBV6-5 with TRBJ2-5, with D maybe TRBD2 (7 bases). Trimming took off 6 bases at V and 3 bases at J, with 17 bases between the two ends. This CDR3 is 15 amino acids long. Germline V gives CDR1 MNHEY, CDR2 SVGAGI. CDR3 sequence reads: CASRPGGLGKETQYF. The DNA of the CDR3 is TGTGCCAGCAGGCCCGGGGGGCTGGGGAAAGAGACCCAGTACTTC.

The V call is TRBV11-3, the J call TRBJ2-1; TRBD2 is a possible D gene (6 bases). Trimming took 0 bases from V and 0 from J, leaving 12 bases between them. The CDR3 is 17 amino acids. Germline V gives CDR1 SGHNT, CDR2 YENEEA. As DNA, the CDR3 is TGTGCCAGCAGCTTAGATCTGGCGGGGAGCTCCTACAATGAGCAGTTCTTC. It is translated as CASSLDLAGSSYNEQFF.

The rearrangement uses TRBV5-1 and TRBJ2-5, with TRBD1 matching 7 bases. The CDR3 consists of 14 residues. Trimming cost V 6 bases and J 4 bases; bases outside gene matches: 9. Germline V lookup: CDR1 SGHRS, CDR2 YFSETQ. CDR3 loop: CASTSTGDGETQYF. CDR3 nucleotide sequence: TGCGCCAGCACCTCAACAGGGGACGGAGAGACCCAGTACTTC.

The V call is TRBV3-1 (or the pseudogene TRBV3-2), the J call TRBJ1-1, with D tentatively TRBD1 (5 bases). This CDR3 comprises 17 residues. The germline gives CDR1 LGHDT, CDR2 YNNKEL (reference sequence). Trimming removed 1 base at V and 3 bases at J, with 18 bases between. In nucleotides, the CDR3 is TGTGCCAGCAGCCAAGTCGCGCGGGGCCTAAGTCACACTGAAGCTTTCTTT. Translating gives CASSQVARGLSHTEAFF.

The chain employs TRBV27 and TRBJ1-1; no clear D gene. The CDR3 contains 14 residues. Trimming cost V 2 bases and J 2 bases, with 9 bases left between them. Per the germline V gene, CDR1 is MNHEY and CDR2 is SMNVEV (reference sequence). The CDR3 DNA reads as TGTGCCAGCAGTTTAAGGGAGGTCAACACTGAAGCTTTCTTT. This encodes CASSLREVNTEAFF.

The V and J genes are TRBV27 and TRBJ1-5; TRBD1 matches at 10 bases. This CDR3 spans 15 amino acids. In germline, CDR1 is MNHEY, CDR2 SMNVEV (reference sequence). V shed 5 bases, J shed 3 bases, and the junction held 4 bases outside the gene matches. This CDR3 is CASSPGQGNNQPQHF. In nucleotides, the CDR3 is TGTGCCAGCAGTCCGGGACAGGGGAACAATCAGCCCCAGCATTTT.

The chain uses TRBV30 and TRBJ2-2; 8 bases fit TRBD1. V trimming: 2 bases; J trimming: 4 bases; junction bases outside the gene matches: 6. Germline values: CDR1 GTSNPN, CDR2 SVGIG (reference sequence). The CDR3 has 15 residues. The CDR3 DNA is TGTGCCTGGAGTCCCCAGGGGGCCTTCACCGGGGAGCTGTTTTTT. As protein: CAWSPQGAFTGELFF.

DNA for the CDR3: TGTGCCAGCAGTTACTCGTCCGGGACAGGGGGAATCGGTCAGCCCCAGCATTTT. Translation gives CASSYSSGTGGIGQPQHF. The V and J genes are TRBV6-2 or TRBV6-3 and TRBJ1-5; 11 bases map to TRBD1. Per the germline V gene, CDR1 is MNHEY and CDR2 is SVGEGT. This CDR3 has 18 amino acids. The V gene end was trimmed by 0 bases and the J gene end by 6 bases; junction bases not matched to a gene: 10.